This T cell receptor beta chain was recorded in a study of blood T cell repertoires in COVID-19. On the study more broadly: There were acute and convalescent COVID-19 samples, and they came from the United States, Italy and Spain.

This clone has only one observation. This CDR3 spans 14 amino acids. Germline lookup yields CDR1 SNHLY and CDR2 FYNNEI. The V end was cut by 5 bases, the J end by 4 bases, with 14 bases between. TCRdb keeps only in-frame clones here, not all; method: immunoSEQ multiplex PCR. This table holds 40,000 to 65,000 clones, 86% found once. This TCR was recovered from a man older than 75 with acute or convalescent COVID-19. The sequenced material came from peripheral blood. The rearrangement links TRBV2 to TRBJ1-2; D might be TRBD1 (5 bases). In DNA, the CDR3 is TGTGCCAGCAGTAGGGTTAGGGGATCCTATGGCTACACCTTC. Translation: CASSRVRGSYGYTF.